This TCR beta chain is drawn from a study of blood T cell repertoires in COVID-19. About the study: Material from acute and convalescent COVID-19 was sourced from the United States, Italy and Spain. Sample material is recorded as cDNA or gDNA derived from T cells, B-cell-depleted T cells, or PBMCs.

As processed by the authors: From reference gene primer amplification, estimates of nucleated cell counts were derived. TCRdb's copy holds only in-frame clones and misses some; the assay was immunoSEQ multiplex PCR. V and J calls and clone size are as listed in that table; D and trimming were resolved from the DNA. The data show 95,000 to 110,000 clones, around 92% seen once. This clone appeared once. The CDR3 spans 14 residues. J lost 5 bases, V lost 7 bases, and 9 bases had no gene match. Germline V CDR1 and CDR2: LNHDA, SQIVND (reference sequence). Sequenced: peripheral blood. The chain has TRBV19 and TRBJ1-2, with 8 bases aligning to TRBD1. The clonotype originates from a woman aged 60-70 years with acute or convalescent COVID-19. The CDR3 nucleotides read TGTGCCAGTATGCTGCCGGACAGGGCGTATGGCTACACCTTC. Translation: CASMLPDRAYGYTF.